This T cell receptor (beta chain) emerged from a study of cytomegalovirus exposure and HLA in healthy donors. A word on this clone: What it recognizes is unknown.

Primers for the PCR totalled 60 Vbeta and 13 Jbeta. Clones were sequenced by immunoSEQ multiplex PCR, and TCRdb holds only the in-frame ones, with some missing. The table includes fewer than 120,000 clones, less than 85% detected once. Broader study findings: Rates of TCR association differed by HLA locus in a later analysis, with DRB1 highest and HLA-C lowest.

This clonotype originated in a man younger than 45 in good health and CMV-seropositive. The source material was PBMCs.

This CDR3 is CASSDREKNIQYF. The CDR3 bases are TGTGCCAGCTCAGACAGGGAAAAAAACATTCAGTACTTC. The gene calls are TRBV18 and TRBJ2-4, with 7 nucleotides matching TRBD1. Trimming took 5 bases from V and 4 from J; bases not matched to a gene: 2. The CDR3 covers 13 residues. The V gene's germline CDR1 is KGHSH and CDR2 LQKENI.